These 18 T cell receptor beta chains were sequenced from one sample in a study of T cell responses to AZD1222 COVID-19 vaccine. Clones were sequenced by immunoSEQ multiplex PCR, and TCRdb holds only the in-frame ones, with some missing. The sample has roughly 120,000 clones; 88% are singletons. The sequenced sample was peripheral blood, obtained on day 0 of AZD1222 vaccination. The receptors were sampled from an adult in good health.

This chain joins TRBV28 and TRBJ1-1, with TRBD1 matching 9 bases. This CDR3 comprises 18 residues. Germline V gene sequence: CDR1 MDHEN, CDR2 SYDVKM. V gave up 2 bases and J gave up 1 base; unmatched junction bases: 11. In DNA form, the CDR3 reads TGTGCCAGCAGTTTACCTCCTACAGGGGGCAAGAAGAACACTGAAGCTTTCTTT. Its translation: CASSLPPTGGKKNTEAFF.

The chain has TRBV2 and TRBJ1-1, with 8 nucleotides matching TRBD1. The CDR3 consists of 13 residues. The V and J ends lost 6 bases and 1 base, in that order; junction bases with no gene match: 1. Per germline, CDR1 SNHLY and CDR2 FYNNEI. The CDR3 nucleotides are TGTGCCAGCAGGGGGACAGGGAACACTGAAGCTTTCTTT. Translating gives CASRGTGNTEAFF. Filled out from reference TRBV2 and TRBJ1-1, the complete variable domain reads EPEVTQTPSHQVTQMGQEVILRCVPISNHLYFYWYRQILGQKVEFLVSFYNNEISEKSEIFDDQFSVERPDGSNFTLKIRSTKLEDSAMYFCASRGTGNTEAFFGQGTRLTVV.

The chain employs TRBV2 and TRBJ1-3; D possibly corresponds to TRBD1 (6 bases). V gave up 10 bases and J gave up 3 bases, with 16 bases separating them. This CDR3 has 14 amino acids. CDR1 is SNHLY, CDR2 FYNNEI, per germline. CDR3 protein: CATGGGRLGNTIYF. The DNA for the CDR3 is TGTGCCACCGGGGGCGGGCGGCTTGGAAACACCATATATTTT.

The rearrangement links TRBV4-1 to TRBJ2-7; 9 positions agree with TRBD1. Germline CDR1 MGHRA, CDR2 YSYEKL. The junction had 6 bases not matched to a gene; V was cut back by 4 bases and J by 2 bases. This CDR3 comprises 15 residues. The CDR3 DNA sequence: TGCGCCAGCAGCCCAACAGGGGGCGTCACCTACGAGCAGTACTTC. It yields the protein CASSPTGGVTYEQYF.

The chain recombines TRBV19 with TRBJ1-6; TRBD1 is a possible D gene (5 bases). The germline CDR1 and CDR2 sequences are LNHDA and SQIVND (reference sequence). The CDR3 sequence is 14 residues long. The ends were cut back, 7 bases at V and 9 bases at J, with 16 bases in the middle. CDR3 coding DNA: TGTGCCAGTACCCCGGGGGTTGAGGGTTCACCCCTCCACTTT. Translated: CASTPGVEGSPLHF.

The CDR3 spells CASSQVEGTEAFF. The DNA for the CDR3 is TGTGCCAGCAGCCAAGTAGAGGGAACTGAAGCTTTCTTT. The V and J genes are TRBV3-1 (or the pseudogene TRBV3-2) and TRBJ1-1; no clear D gene. This CDR3 comprises 13 residues. V was clipped by 1 base and J by 5 bases, with 8 bases between them. Germline V gives CDR1 LGHDT, CDR2 YNNKEL (reference sequence).

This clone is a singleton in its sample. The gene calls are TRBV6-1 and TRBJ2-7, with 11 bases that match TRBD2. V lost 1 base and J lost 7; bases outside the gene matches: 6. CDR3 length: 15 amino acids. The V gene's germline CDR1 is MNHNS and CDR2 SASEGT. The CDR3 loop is CASSEDSGGAVEQYF. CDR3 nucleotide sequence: TGTGCCAGCAGTGAAGATAGCGGGGGGGCTGTAGAGCAGTACTTC.

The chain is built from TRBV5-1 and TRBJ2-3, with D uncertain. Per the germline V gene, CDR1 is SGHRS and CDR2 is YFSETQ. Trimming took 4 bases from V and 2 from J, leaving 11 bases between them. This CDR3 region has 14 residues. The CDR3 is CASSEGPLTDTQYF. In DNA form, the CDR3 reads TGCGCCAGCAGCGAAGGACCTCTCACAGATACGCAGTATTTT.

The CDR3 sequence: CASSQEGRGGRRDNQPQHF. The CDR3 DNA reads TGTGCCAGCAGCCAAGAGGGACGGGGGGGCCGGCGGGACAATCAGCCCCAGCATTTT. The chain couples TRBV4-2 to TRBJ1-5; D might be TRBD1 (6 bases). The V and J ends lost 0 bases and 3 bases respectively, with 21 bases between them. Germline CDR1 is LGHNA and CDR2 is YNFKEQ. The CDR3 is 19 residues long.

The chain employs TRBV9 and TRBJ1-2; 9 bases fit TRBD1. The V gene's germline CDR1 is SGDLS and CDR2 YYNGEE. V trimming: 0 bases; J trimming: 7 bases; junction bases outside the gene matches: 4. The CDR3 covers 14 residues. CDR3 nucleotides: TGTGCCAGCAGCGTAGGGACAGGGGCTCGTGGCTACACCTTC. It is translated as CASSVGTGARGYTF.

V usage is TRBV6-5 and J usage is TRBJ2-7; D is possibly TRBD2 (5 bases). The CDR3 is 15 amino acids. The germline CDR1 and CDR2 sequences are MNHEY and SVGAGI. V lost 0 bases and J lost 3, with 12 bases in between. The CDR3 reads CASSYSTVGDYEQYF. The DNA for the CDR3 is TGTGCCAGCAGTTACTCCACCGTCGGGGACTACGAGCAGTACTTC.

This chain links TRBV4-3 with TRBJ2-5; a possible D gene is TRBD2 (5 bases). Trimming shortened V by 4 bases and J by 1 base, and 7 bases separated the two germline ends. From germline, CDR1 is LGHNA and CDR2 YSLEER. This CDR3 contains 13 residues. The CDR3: CASSLSGQETQYF. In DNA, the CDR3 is TGCGCCAGCAGCCTGAGCGGCCAAGAGACCCAGTACTTC.

CDR3 sequence (DNA): TGTGCCAGCAGTTTGTCGGGCTTCCCGAGCTCCTATAATTCACCCCTCCACTTT. It specifies CASSLSGFPSSYNSPLHF. V usage is TRBV27 and J usage is TRBJ1-6; D unresolved. V lost 3 bases and J lost 0, with 15 bases in between. Germline V gives CDR1 MNHEY, CDR2 SMNVEV (reference sequence). This CDR3 comprises 18 residues.

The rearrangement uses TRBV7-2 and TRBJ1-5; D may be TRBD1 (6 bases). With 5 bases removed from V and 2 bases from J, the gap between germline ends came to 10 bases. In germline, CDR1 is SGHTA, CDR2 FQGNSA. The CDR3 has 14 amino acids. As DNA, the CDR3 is TGTGCCAGCAGCCGGGACAAAGGCAATCAGCCCCAGCATTTT. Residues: CASSRDKGNQPQHF.

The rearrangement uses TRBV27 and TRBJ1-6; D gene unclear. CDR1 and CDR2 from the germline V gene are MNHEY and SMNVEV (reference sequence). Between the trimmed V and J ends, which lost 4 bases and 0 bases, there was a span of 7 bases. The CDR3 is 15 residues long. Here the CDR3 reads CASSSLGSYNSPLHF. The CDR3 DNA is TGTGCCAGCAGTTCTCTGGGCTCCTATAATTCACCCCTCCACTTT.

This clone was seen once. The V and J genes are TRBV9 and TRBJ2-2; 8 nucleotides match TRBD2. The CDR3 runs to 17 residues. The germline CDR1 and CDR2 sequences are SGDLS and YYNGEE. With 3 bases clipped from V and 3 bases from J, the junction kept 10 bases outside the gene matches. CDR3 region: CASSAPRSGGDTGELFF. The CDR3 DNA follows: TGTGCCAGCAGCGCACCTCGCAGCGGGGGAGACACCGGGGAGCTGTTTTTT.

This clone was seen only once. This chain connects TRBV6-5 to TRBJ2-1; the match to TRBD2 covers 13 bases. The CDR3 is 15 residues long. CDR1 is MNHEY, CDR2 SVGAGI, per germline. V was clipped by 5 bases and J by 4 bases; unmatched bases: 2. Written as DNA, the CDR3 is TGTGCCAGCAGTCCGGGACTAGCGGGGTACAATGAGCAGTTCTTC. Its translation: CASSPGLAGYNEQFF.

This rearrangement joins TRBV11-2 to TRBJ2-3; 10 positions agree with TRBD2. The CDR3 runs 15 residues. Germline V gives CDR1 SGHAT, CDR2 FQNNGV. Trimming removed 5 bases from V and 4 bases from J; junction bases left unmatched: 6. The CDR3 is CASSPPGLASDTQYF. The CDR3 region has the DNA TGTGCCAGCAGCCCCCCGGGACTAGCGTCAGATACGCAGTATTTT.